The subject of this entry is one T cell receptor (beta chain). Its antigen is currently unknown. This CDR3 has 13 amino acids. The germline V and J ends were trimmed by 0 bases and 2 bases, with 6 bases remaining between them. Germline-derived CDR1 and CDR2 are SGHRS and YFSETQ. 13 Jbeta primers and 60 Vbeta primers were used for the PCR. The assay was immunoSEQ multiplex PCR, and TCRdb's table has in-frame clones only and misses some. The sample lists about 150,000 clones; more than 60% were seen once. This sample was taken from a study of cytomegalovirus exposure and HLA in healthy donors. Study-level points and caveats: It was only CMV serostatus that was available as immune exposure information.

The clonotype originates from a man aged 18-30 years in good health and CMV-seropositive. The chain combines TRBV5-1 with TRBJ2-7, with D uncertain. Material: PBMCs. The CDR3 protein is CASSLEAAYEQYF. CDR3 coding DNA: TGCGCCAGCAGCTTGGAGGCGGCCTACGAGCAGTACTTC.